The 9 T cell receptor beta chains below all came from one sample that was sequenced in a study of OX40 agonist ivuxolimab in advanced cancers. Profiling relied on immunoSEQ multiplex PCR, and the TCRdb table lists in-frame clones only, not all of them. Of 45,000 to 50,000 clones in the sample, approximately 90% were seen once. The sequenced sample was CD4+ or CD8+ T cells sorted from blood, obtained in a trial of the OX40 agonist ivuxolimab. These receptors were taken from an adult with an advanced solid tumor such as melanoma, head and neck, liver or kidney cancer.

The chain uses TRBV2 and TRBJ2-7, with 11 bases lining up with TRBD2. CDR1 and CDR2 (germline): SNHLY, FYNNEI. J was trimmed by 4 bases and V by 6 bases; bases with no gene match: 5. The CDR3 runs 14 residues. DNA of the CDR3: TGTGCCAGCAGGAAACTAGCGGGAGATTACGAGCAGTACTTC. This encodes CASRKLAGDYEQYF.

The gene calls are TRBV4-2 and TRBJ2-1; TRBD2 might be the D (5 bases). The V gene lost 0 bases and the J gene lost 7 bases, with 13 bases spanning the gap. The CDR3 contains 15 residues. The germline gives CDR1 LGHNA, CDR2 YNFKEQ. CDR3 sequence: CASSQENRGSNEQFF. The CDR3 nucleotides read TGTGCCAGCAGCCAAGAAAACCGGGGATCGAATGAGCAGTTCTTC.

This clone was picked up one time. This chain connects TRBV6-1 to TRBJ1-6; D gene unclear. This CDR3 has 13 residues. V shed 1 base and J shed 7 bases, with 5 bases lying between them. Germline CDR1 is MNHNS and CDR2 is SASEGT. The CDR3 protein is CASSEERNSPLHF. In nucleotides, the CDR3 is TGTGCCAGCAGTGAAGAGCGGAATTCACCCCTCCACTTT.

V is TRBV27 and J is TRBJ2-1; D gene ambiguous. CDR1 and CDR2 from the germline V gene are MNHEY and SMNVEV (reference sequence). V shed 5 bases and J shed 3 bases, with 5 bases lying between them. This CDR3 contains 12 residues. The CDR3 coding sequence is TGTGCCAGCAGTGCGTTCTACAATGAGCAGTTCTTC. This gives the protein CASSAFYNEQFF.

The chain recombines TRBV5-4 with TRBJ2-1; no clear D gene. Per germline, CDR1 SGHNT and CDR2 YYREEE (reference sequence). This CDR3 has 15 amino acids. V lost 5 bases, J lost 2 bases, and 14 bases lay in between. CDR3 DNA: TGTGCCAGCAGTTTTGGATCTGGGGCCTACAATGAGCAGTTCTTC. Translation gives CASSFGSGAYNEQFF.

This chain joins TRBV10-3 and TRBJ2-7; 9 nucleotides align to TRBD1. J was trimmed by 1 base and V by 4 bases; bases with no gene match: 5. The CDR3 spans 15 residues. Germline CDR1 ENHRY, CDR2 SYGVKD. In nucleotides, the CDR3 is TGTGCCATCAGTGGCGGGACAGGGACTTCCTACGAGCAGTACTTC. It encodes CAISGGTGTSYEQYF.

This clone was detected once. The J gene is TRBJ2-1, the V gene TRBV7-6; the D gene is possibly TRBD2 (7 bases). This CDR3 spans 18 amino acids. Trimming shortened V by 4 bases and J by 7 bases, and 26 bases separated the two germline ends. CDR1 is SGHVS and CDR2 is FNYEAQ in the germline V gene. The CDR3 sequence is CASSSSTPGGASGNEQFF. CDR3 DNA: TGTGCCAGCAGCTCTAGTACCCCTGGGGGGGCCTCTGGAAATGAGCAGTTCTTC.

The chain couples TRBV2 to TRBJ1-1; 10 bases are shared with TRBD1. Germline loops: CDR1 SNHLY, CDR2 FYNNEI. V lost 5 bases to trimming and J lost 2 bases; unmatched junction nucleotides: 5. This CDR3 is built from 15 residues. The CDR3 coding sequence is TGTGCCAGCAGTTGGGACAGGGGTGTCAACACTGAAGCTTTCTTT. Its protein is CASSWDRGVNTEAFF.

This sequence joins TRBV18 and TRBJ2-3; the match to TRBD2 covers 8 bases. V shed 3 bases and J 4 bases; nucleotides not matched to a gene: 6. Germline CDR1 is KGHSH and CDR2 is LQKENI. The CDR3 is made up of 15 amino acids. Here the CDR3 reads CASSPIGGAADTQYF. In nucleotides, the CDR3 is TGTGCCAGCTCACCGATCGGGGGGGCCGCAGATACGCAGTATTTT.